Following are 23 T cell receptor beta chains from one sample sequenced in a study of blood T cell repertoires in COVID-19. The assay was immunoSEQ multiplex PCR, and TCRdb's table has in-frame clones only and misses some. The data contain about 200,000 clones, 75% to 90% of them singletons. The specimen sequenced was PBMCs or T cells enriched from blood (not recorded which). The receptor set was obtained from a woman aged 35 to 49 with acute COVID-19.

This clone has only a few counts. CDR3 in amino acids: CASSSGQYNSPLHF. In DNA form, the CDR3 reads TGTGCCAGCAGCTCCGGACAGTATAATTCACCCCTCCACTTT. The chain joins TRBV6-5 to TRBJ1-6; D might be TRBD1 (6 bases). Trimming shortened V by 6 bases and J by 4 bases, and 10 bases separated the two germline ends. The germline gives CDR1 MNHEY, CDR2 SVGAGI. The CDR3 contains 14 residues.

The chain is built from TRBV7-3 and TRBJ2-5; TRBD1 is a possible D gene (6 bases). Germline assignment: CDR1 SGHTA and CDR2 FQGTGA. CDR3 length: 16 residues. Trimming cost V 0 bases and J 5 bases, with 16 bases left between them. Written as DNA, the CDR3 is TGTGCCAGCAGCTTAACATCCGGCAGGGGTGGCGAGACCCAGTACTTC. As protein: CASSLTSGRGGETQYF.

V and J are TRBV2 and TRBJ1-4, with unresolved D. The CDR3 is 14 amino acids. Germline assignment: CDR1 SNHLY and CDR2 FYNNEI. The V gene lost 3 bases and the J gene lost 0 bases, with 5 bases spanning the gap. CDR3 DNA sequence: TGTGCCAGCAGTGATTATGCAACTAATGAAAAACTGTTTTTT. Translating gives CASSDYATNEKLFF.

J is TRBJ2-7 and V is TRBV27, with D perhaps TRBD2 (6 bases). CDR1 MNHEY and CDR2 SMNVEV come from the germline V gene (reference sequence). Trimming removed 6 bases from V and 0 bases from J, with 9 bases in between. CDR3 length: 13 residues. The CDR3 DNA follows: TGTGCCAGCAGGGAGGGCCTCTCCTACGAGCAGTACTTC. Translation gives CASREGLSYEQYF.

V and J are TRBV7-2 and TRBJ1-2; D unclear. Looked up from germline, CDR1 is SGHTA and CDR2 is FQGNSA. The V end was cut by 1 base, the J end by 4 bases, with 10 bases between. The CDR3 sequence is 14 residues long. CDR3 in DNA: TGTGCCAGCAGCTTAGTTGGACTGGTCTATGGCTACACCTTC. Protein product: CASSLVGLVYGYTF.

This chain joins TRBV3-1 (or the pseudogene TRBV3-2) and TRBJ2-7; perhaps TRBD1 as D (5 bases). The CDR3 totals 15 residues. Trimming removed 4 bases from V and 6 bases from J, with 19 bases in between. Germline CDR1 is LGHDT and CDR2 is YNNKEL (reference sequence). DNA of the CDR3: TGTGCCAGCAGCCGTAAGTCCGTTCAGGGCGGCGAGCAGTACTTC. Translated, it gives CASSRKSVQGGEQYF.

The chain recombines TRBV5-1 with TRBJ2-7; the match to TRBD2 covers 9 bases. The CDR3 is 15 residues long. V gave up 4 bases and J gave up 3 bases; unmatched junction bases: 8. The germline CDR1 and CDR2 sequences are SGHRS and YFSETQ. In nucleotides, the CDR3 is TGCGCCAGCAGCCCATTAGCGGGGGAGCTCTACGAGCAGTACTTC. It codes for CASSPLAGELYEQYF.

V and J are TRBV6-5 and TRBJ1-6, with 8 positions matching TRBD1. Germline V lookup: CDR1 MNHEY, CDR2 SVGAGI. The CDR3 consists of 15 residues. V was clipped by 9 bases and J by 11 bases; unmatched bases: 15. The CDR3 sequence is CASFQGAQGGTPLHF. CDR3 nucleotides: TGTGCCAGTTTTCAGGGGGCCCAGGGGGGCACACCCCTCCACTTT.

The rearrangement joins TRBV18 to TRBJ2-5; D uncertain. The CDR3 extends over 13 amino acids. CDR1 is KGHSH, CDR2 LQKENI, per germline. The germline V and J ends were trimmed by 0 bases and 4 bases, with 6 bases remaining between them. The CDR3 DNA is TGTGCCAGCTCACCACCGGCCAGAGAGACCCAGTACTTC. Translated, it gives CASSPPARETQYF.

This sequence joins TRBV19 and TRBJ2-1; perhaps TRBD1 as D (5 bases). From germline, CDR1 is LNHDA and CDR2 SQIVND (reference sequence). The length of the CDR3 is 12 residues. Deletions cut 3 bases from V and 9 bases from J, with 9 bases between. The CDR3: CASSIPRGEQFF. CDR3 in DNA: TGTGCCAGTAGTATCCCTAGGGGTGAGCAGTTCTTC.

J is TRBJ2-1 and V is TRBV3-1 (or the pseudogene TRBV3-2); TRBD2 aligns across 13 bases. The CDR3 spans 16 residues. CDR1 LGHDT and CDR2 YNNKEL come from the germline V gene (reference sequence). The V gene end was trimmed by 5 bases and the J gene end by 8 bases; junction bases not matched to a gene: 9. CDR3 amino acids: CASSLTGTSGVDEQFF. In DNA, the CDR3 is TGTGCCAGCAGCTTAACCGGGACTAGCGGGGTAGATGAGCAGTTCTTC.

The V call is TRBV6-2 or TRBV6-3, the J call TRBJ2-7; D is perhaps TRBD2 (6 bases). Germline V CDR1 and CDR2: MNHEY, SVGEGT. The V end was cut by 2 bases, the J end by 2 bases, with 10 bases between. The CDR3 sequence is 14 residues long. CDR3 protein: CASSYLGTPYEQYF. CDR3 DNA: TGTGCCAGCAGTTACCTGGGGACTCCCTACGAGCAGTACTTC.

The chain is built from TRBV5-8 and TRBJ1-2, with a possible D match to TRBD1 (5 bases). This CDR3 is 14 amino acids long. Between the trimmed V and J ends, which lost 0 bases and 1 base, there was a span of 7 bases. Germline assignment: CDR1 SGHTS and CDR2 YDEGEE. For the CDR3, the DNA is TGTGCCAGCAGCTTGGGGGGACTTAACTATGGCTACACCTTC. Translation gives CASSLGGLNYGYTF.

A note on this clone: An end of the junction does not agree with germline; a read error may underlie this. The rearrangement uses TRBV24-1 and TRBJ1-1; 8 bases fit TRBD1. CDR3 length: 15 residues. Looked up from germline, CDR1 is KGHDR and CDR2 is SFDVKD. The CDR3 region is CATSALTGAPYVTPF. The CDR3 nucleotides are TGTGCCACCAGTGCCTTGACAGGGGCCCCCTACGTTACCCCCTTT.

The CDR3: CASSQEPAGGPGELFF. CDR3 nucleotides: TGCGCCAGCAGCCAAGAACCAGCGGGGGGGCCTGGGGAGCTGTTTTTT. This chain joins TRBV4-1 and TRBJ2-2; 10 bases agree with TRBD2. Germline CDR1 is MGHRA and CDR2 is YSYEKL. V gave up 0 bases and J gave up 8 bases; unmatched junction bases: 6. This CDR3 spans 16 amino acids.

This rearrangement joins TRBV12-5 to TRBJ2-7; TRBD2 is a possible D gene (5 bases). Germline V CDR1 and CDR2: LGHNT, FRNRAP. V was trimmed by 2 bases and J by 0 bases, leaving 20 bases between them. The CDR3 is made up of 18 amino acids. This CDR3 is CASGLPTPGFGDSYEQYF. CDR3 in DNA: TGTGCTAGTGGTTTGCCAACCCCGGGGTTCGGTGACTCCTACGAGCAGTACTTC.

This clone was picked up a small number of times. V and J are TRBV6-1 and TRBJ2-6; 8 bases align to TRBD2. Germline CDR1 MNHNS, CDR2 SASEGT. The length of the CDR3 is 20 residues. Trimming cost V 0 bases and J 4 bases; bases outside gene matches: 14. The CDR3 here is CASSEAWRPGLGSGANVLTF. CDR3 nucleotides: TGTGCCAGCAGTGAAGCGTGGAGACCGGGACTAGGATCCGGGGCCAACGTCCTGACTTTC.

The chain carries TRBV4-2 and TRBJ1-6, with 7 positions matching TRBD1. The V gene end was trimmed by 4 bases and the J gene end by 8 bases; junction bases not matched to a gene: 8. Germline loops: CDR1 LGHNA, CDR2 YNFKEQ. The CDR3 runs to 15 residues. Here the CDR3 reads CASSPQTGSDSPLHF. Written as DNA, the CDR3 is TGTGCCAGCAGCCCGCAGACAGGGTCGGATTCACCCCTCCACTTT.

The V call is TRBV29-1, the J call TRBJ1-1; D is unclear. The CDR3 extends over 12 amino acids. Germline values: CDR1 SQVTM, CDR2 ANQGSEA. V gave up 4 bases and J gave up 4 bases, with 10 bases separating them. CDR3 sequence: CSVVDGVTEAFF. The CDR3 DNA is TGCAGCGTTGTTGACGGGGTCACTGAAGCTTTCTTT.

The chain uses TRBV11-2 and TRBJ1-2; 8 bases are shared with TRBD1. Trimming removed 2 bases from V and 7 bases from J; junction bases left unmatched: 6. The CDR3 consists of 14 residues. Germline V gene lookup returns CDR1 SGHAT and CDR2 FQNNGV. This chain's CDR3 is CASSLLTGVPGYTF. CDR3 sequence (DNA): TGTGCCAGCAGCTTACTGACAGGGGTGCCTGGCTACACCTTC.

The chain combines TRBV19 with TRBJ2-1, with a possible D match to TRBD2 (6 bases). Germline CDR1 is LNHDA and CDR2 is SQIVND (reference sequence). Trimming removed 1 base from V and 4 bases from J, with 11 bases in between. The CDR3 contains 15 residues. CDR3 sequence: CASSIVADSYNEQFF. CDR3 bases: TGTGCCAGTAGTATAGTAGCGGACTCATACAATGAGCAGTTCTTC.

This chain joins TRBV6-1 and TRBJ2-3; the match to TRBD1 covers 11 bases. Germline loops: CDR1 MNHNS, CDR2 SASEGT. The V and J ends lost 5 bases and 6 bases, in that order; junction bases with no gene match: 4. The CDR3 is 14 residues long. CDR3 nucleotides: TGTGCCAGCAGTTCTGGACAGGGGGCGGATACGCAGTATTTT. Amino acids: CASSSGQGADTQYF.

This clone was seen more than once but under ten times. The chain employs TRBV7-6 and TRBJ2-1; 12 positions agree with TRBD2. CDR1 is SGHVS, CDR2 FNYEAQ, per germline. This CDR3 is 18 amino acids long. J was trimmed by 4 bases and V by 1 base; bases with no gene match: 8. CDR3 protein: CASSLDASGGARYNEQFF. The CDR3 bases are TGTGCCAGCAGCTTAGATGCTAGCGGGGGGGCCAGGTACAATGAGCAGTTCTTC. Complete variable domain (other parts from reference TRBV7-6 and TRBJ2-1): GAGVSQSPRYKVTKRGQDVALRCDPISGHVSLYWYRQALGQGPEFLTYFNYEAQQDKSGLPNDRFSAERPEGSISTLTIQRTEQRDSAMYRCASSLDASGGARYNEQFFGPGTRLTVL.